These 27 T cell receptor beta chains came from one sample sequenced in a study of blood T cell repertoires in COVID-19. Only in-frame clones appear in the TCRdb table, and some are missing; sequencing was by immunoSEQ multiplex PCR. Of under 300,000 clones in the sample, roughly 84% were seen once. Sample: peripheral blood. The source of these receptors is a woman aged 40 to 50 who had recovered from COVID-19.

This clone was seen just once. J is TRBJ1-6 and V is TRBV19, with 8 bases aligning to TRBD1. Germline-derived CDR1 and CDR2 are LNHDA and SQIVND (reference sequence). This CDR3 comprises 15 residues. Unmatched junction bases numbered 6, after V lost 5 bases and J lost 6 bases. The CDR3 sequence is CASSPRDRINSPLHF. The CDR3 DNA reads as TGTGCCAGTAGTCCACGGGACAGGATTAATTCACCCCTCCACTTT. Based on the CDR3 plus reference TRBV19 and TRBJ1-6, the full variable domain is DGGITQSPKYLFRKEGQNVTLSCEQNLNHDAMYWYRQDPGQGLRLIYYSQIVNDFQKGDIAEGYSVSREKKESFPLTVTSAQKNPTAFYLCASSPRDRINSPLHFGNGTRLTVT.

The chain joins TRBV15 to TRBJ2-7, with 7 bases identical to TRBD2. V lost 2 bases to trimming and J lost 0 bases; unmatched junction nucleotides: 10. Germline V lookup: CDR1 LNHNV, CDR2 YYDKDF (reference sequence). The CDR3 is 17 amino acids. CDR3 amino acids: CATSRQTSAPSSYEQYF. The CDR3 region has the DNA TGTGCCACCAGCAGACAAACTAGCGCCCCAAGCTCCTACGAGCAGTACTTC.

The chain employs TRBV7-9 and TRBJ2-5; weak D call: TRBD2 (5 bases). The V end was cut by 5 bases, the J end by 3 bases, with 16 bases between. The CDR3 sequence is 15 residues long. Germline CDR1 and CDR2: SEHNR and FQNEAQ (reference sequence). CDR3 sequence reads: CASSLRRGLEETQYF. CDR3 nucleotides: TGTGCCAGCAGCCTACGACGAGGGTTAGAAGAGACCCAGTACTTC.

CDR3 sequence (DNA): TGTGCCAGCAGCGGAACAGGGGAAGCCCCTAACTATGGCTACACCTTC. Its translation: CASSGTGEAPNYGYTF. The chain carries TRBV11-2 and TRBJ1-2, with 7 bases identical to TRBD1. After removal of 5 bases from V and 0 bases from J, the junction contained 9 bases not matched to a gene. This CDR3 region has 16 residues. Germline-derived CDR1 and CDR2 are SGHAT and FQNNGV.

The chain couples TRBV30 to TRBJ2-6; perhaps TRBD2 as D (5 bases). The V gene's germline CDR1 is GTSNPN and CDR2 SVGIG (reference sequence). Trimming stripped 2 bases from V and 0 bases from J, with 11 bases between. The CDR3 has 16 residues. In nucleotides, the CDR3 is TGTGCCTGGAGTTCTTTAGGGAGCTCTGGGGCCAACGTCCTGACTTTC. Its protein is CAWSSLGSSGANVLTF.

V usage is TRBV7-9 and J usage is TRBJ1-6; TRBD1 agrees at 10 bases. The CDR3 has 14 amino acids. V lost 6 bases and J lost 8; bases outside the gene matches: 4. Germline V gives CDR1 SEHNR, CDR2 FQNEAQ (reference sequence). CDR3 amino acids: CASSRDRGDSPLHF. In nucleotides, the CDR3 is TGTGCCAGCAGTCGGGACAGGGGAGATTCACCCCTCCACTTT.

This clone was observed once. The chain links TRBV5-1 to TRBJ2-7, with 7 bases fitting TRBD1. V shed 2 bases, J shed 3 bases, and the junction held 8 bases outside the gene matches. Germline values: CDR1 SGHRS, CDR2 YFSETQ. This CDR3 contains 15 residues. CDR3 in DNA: TGCGCCAGCAGCTTAAACTCGGGACAGATCTACGAGCAGTACTTC. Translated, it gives CASSLNSGQIYEQYF.

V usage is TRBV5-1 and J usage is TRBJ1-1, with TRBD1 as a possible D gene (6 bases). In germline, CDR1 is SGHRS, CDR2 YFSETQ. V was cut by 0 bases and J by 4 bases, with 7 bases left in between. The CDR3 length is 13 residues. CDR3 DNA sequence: TGCGCCAGCAGCTTGGCAGGGGTCACTGAAGCTTTCTTT. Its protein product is CASSLAGVTEAFF.

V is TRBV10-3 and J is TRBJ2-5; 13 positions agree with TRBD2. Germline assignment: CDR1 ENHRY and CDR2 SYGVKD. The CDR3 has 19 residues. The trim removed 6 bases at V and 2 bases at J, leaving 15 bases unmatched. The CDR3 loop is CAISAIAGLAGAPQETQYF. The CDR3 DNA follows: TGTGCCATCAGCGCCATTGCTGGACTAGCGGGGGCCCCACAAGAGACCCAGTACTTC.

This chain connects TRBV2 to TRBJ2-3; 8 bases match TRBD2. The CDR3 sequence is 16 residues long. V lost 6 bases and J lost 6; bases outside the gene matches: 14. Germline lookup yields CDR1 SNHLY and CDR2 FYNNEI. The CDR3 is CASRDIAGTLWDTQYF. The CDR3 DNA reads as TGTGCCAGCAGGGATATAGCGGGGACCCTTTGGGATACGCAGTATTTT. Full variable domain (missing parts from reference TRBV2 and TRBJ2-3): EPEVTQTPSHQVTQMGQEVILRCVPISNHLYFYWYRQILGQKVEFLVSFYNNEISEKSEIFDDQFSVERPDGSNFTLKIRSTKLEDSAMYFCASRDIAGTLWDTQYFGPGTRLTVL.

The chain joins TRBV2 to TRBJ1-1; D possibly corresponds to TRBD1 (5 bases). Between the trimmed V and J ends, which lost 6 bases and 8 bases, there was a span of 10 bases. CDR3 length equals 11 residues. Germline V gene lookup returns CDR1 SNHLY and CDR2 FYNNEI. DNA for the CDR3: TGTGCCAGCAGAGGGGTATCCGAAGCTTTCTTT. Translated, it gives CASRGVSEAFF.

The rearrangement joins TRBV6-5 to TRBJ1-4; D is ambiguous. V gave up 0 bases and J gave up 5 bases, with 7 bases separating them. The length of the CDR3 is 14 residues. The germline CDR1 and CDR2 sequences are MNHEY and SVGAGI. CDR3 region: CASSYSSRNEKLFF. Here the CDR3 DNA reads TGTGCCAGCAGTTACTCGTCCAGGAATGAAAAACTGTTTTTT.

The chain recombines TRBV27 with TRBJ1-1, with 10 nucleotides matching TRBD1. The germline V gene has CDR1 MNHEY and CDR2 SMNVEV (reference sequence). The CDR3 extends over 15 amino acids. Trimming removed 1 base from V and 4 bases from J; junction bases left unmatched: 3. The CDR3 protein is CASSLLGQGITEAFF. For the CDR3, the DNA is TGTGCCAGCAGTTTATTGGGACAGGGGATCACTGAAGCTTTCTTT.

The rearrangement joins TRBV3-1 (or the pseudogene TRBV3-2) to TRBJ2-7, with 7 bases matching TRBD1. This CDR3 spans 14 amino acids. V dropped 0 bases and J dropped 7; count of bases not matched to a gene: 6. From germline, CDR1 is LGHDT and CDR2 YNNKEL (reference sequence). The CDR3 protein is CASSQENRGEEQYF. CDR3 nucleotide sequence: TGTGCCAGCAGCCAAGAAAACAGGGGTGAAGAGCAGTACTTC.

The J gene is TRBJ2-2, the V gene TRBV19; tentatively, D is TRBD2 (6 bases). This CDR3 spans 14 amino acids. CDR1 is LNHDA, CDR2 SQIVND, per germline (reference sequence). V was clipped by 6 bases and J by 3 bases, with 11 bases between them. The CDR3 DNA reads TGTGCCAGTAGCGCGGGGCTAGACACCGGGGAGCTGTTTTTT. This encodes CASSAGLDTGELFF.

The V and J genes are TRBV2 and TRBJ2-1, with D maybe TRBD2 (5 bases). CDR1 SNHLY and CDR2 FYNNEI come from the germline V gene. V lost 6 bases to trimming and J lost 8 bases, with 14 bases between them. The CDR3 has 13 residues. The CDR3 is CASSRTLKDEQFF. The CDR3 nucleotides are TGTGCCAGCAGCAGGACTCTCAAAGATGAGCAGTTCTTC.

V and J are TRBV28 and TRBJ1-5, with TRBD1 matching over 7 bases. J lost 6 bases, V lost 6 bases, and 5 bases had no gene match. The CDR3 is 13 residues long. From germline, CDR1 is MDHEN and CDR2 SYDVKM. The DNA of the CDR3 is TGTGCCAGCAGGAGACAGGGCCCTCAGCCCCAGCATTTT. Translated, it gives CASRRQGPQPQHF.

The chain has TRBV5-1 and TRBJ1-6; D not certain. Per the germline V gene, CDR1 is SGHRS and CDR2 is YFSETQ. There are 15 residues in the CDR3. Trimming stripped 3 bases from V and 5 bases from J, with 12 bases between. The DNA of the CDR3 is TGCGCCAGCAGCTCCGTGGGGAGGAATAATTCACCCCTCCACTTT. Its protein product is CASSSVGRNNSPLHF.

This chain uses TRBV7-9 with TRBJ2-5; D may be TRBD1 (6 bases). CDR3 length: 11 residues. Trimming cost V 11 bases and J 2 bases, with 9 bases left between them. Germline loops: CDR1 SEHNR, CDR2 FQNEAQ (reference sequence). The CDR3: CASQGQETQYF. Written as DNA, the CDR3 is TGTGCCTCACAGGGACAAGAGACCCAGTACTTC.

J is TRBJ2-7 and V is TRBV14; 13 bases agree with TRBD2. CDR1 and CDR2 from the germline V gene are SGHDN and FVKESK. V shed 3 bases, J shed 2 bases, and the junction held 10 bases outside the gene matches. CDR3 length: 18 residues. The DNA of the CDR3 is TGTGCCAGCAGCCATCCAACTAGCGGGGGGGAAAAGACCTACGAGCAGTACTTC. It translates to CASSHPTSGGEKTYEQYF.

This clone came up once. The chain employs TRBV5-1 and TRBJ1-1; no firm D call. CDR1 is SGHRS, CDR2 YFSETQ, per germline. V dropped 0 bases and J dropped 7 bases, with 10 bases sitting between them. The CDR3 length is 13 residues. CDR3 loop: CASSLGTKLEAFF. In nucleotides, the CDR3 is TGCGCCAGCAGCTTGGGTACGAAACTTGAAGCTTTCTTT.

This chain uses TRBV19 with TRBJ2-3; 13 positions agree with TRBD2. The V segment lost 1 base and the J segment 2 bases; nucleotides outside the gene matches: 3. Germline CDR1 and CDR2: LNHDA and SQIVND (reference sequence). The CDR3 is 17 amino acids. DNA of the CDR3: TGTGCCAGTAGTATAGGGACTAGCGGGGGCCACACAGATACGCAGTATTTT. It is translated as CASSIGTSGGHTDTQYF. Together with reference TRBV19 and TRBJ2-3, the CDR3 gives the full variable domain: DGGITQSPKYLFRKEGQNVTLSCEQNLNHDAMYWYRQDPGQGLRLIYYSQIVNDFQKGDIAEGYSVSREKKESFPLTVTSAQKNPTAFYLCASSIGTSGGHTDTQYFGPGTRLTVL.

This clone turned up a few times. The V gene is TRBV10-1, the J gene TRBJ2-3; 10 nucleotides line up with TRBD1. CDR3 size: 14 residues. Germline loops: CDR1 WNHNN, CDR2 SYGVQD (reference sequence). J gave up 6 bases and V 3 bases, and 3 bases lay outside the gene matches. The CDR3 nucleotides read TGCGCCAGCAGTGAAGGACAGGGGGTCGATACGCAGTATTTT. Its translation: CASSEGQGVDTQYF.

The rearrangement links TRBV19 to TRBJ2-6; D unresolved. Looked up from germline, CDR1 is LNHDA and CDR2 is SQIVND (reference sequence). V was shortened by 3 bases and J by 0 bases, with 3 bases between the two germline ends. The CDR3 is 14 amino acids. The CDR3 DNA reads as TGTGCCAGTAGTATCAACTCTGGGGCCAACGTCCTGACTTTC. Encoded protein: CASSINSGANVLTF.

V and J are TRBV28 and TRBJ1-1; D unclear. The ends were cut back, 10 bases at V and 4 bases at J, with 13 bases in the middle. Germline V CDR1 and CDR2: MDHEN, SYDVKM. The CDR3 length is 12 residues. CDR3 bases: TGTGCCAACGGGAGAACGGGCACTGAAGCTTTCTTT. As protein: CANGRTGTEAFF.

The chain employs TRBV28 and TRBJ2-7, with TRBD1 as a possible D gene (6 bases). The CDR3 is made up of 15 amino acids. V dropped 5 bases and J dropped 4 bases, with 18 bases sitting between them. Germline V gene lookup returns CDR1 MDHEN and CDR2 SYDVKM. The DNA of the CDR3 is TGTGCCAGCAGTAGGCCAAGGTCCAGGGGTTACGAGCAGTACTTC. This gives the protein CASSRPRSRGYEQYF.

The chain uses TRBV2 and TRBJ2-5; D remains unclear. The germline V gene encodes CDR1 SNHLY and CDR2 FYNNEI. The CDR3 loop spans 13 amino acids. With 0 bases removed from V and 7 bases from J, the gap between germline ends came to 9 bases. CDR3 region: CASSEAEVGTQYF. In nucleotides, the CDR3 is TGTGCCAGCAGTGAAGCCGAGGTCGGGACCCAGTACTTC.